This T cell receptor beta chain appears in the sequencing data of a study of blood T cell repertoires in COVID-19. Turning to the study itself: Collection of acute and convalescent COVID-19 samples took place in the United States, Italy and Spain. T cells, B-cell-depleted T cells, or PBMCs provided the cDNA or gDNA that served as material.

As handled by the study authors: Reference gene primer amplification gave estimated nucleated cell counts. Method: immunoSEQ multiplex PCR; TCRdb's copy keeps in-frame clones and lacks some. Clone size and the V and J calls come from that table; the DNA yielded D and trimming. The sample has approximately 500,000 clones; 85% to 90% are singletons. V lost 4 bases to trimming and J lost 7 bases, with 18 bases between them. The CDR3 consists of 15 residues. Germline V gene sequence: CDR1 LGHDT, CDR2 YNNKEL (reference sequence). Sequencing used peripheral blood. This TCR was recovered from a woman aged 50 to 60 with COVID-19, enrolled during active disease. The chain recombines TRBV3-1 (or the pseudogene TRBV3-2) with TRBJ2-3; a weak D match, TRBD2 (6 bases). For the CDR3, the DNA is TGTGCCAGCAGCCGAGAAGCGGGCCGAGGTAATACGCAGTATTTT. Its translation: CASSREAGRGNTQYF.